The 3 T cell receptor beta chains listed next were all sequenced from one sample in a study of shared clonotypes between healthy human individuals. It was CD45RO-negative cells, positively selected for CCR7, that made up naive CD8 cells, with terminally differentiated effector memory CD45RA+ cells excluded. Data came from immunoSEQ multiplex PCR; TCRdb stores just in-frame clones and leaves some out. The sample holds hundreds of thousands of clones; 85% to 95% are singletons and the top ten take 0.11%. Sample: naive CD8+ T cells sorted from blood. These receptors were taken from a young woman in good health.

This chain connects TRBV9 to TRBJ2-7; 10 bases map to TRBD2. Trimming at V came to 1 base and at J to 2 bases, leaving 6 bases not matched to a gene. Germline V CDR1 and CDR2: SGDLS, YYNGEE. The CDR3 sequence is 16 residues long. The CDR3 nucleotides are TGTGCCAGCAGCGTAACACAAGCGGGAGGGCCCTACGAGCAGTACTTC. Translation: CASSVTQAGGPYEQYF.

The chain uses TRBV5-1 and TRBJ2-7; unclear D gene. CDR3 length: 15 amino acids. Trimming shortened V by 4 bases and J by 5 bases, and 19 bases separated the two germline ends. Looked up from germline, CDR1 is SGHRS and CDR2 is YFSETQ. The CDR3 DNA reads as TGCGCCAGCAGCCCCAGGAAGGGCAGTCTAGACGAGCAGTACTTC. It encodes CASSPRKGSLDEQYF.

The chain joins TRBV9 to TRBJ2-2; no firm D call. V shed 0 bases and J shed 0 bases, with 9 bases lying between them. The germline V gene has CDR1 SGDLS and CDR2 YYNGEE. The length of the CDR3 is 16 residues. CDR3 protein: CASSVVAVANTGELFF. CDR3 coding DNA: TGTGCCAGCAGCGTAGTTGCGGTCGCGAACACCGGGGAGCTGTTTTTT.